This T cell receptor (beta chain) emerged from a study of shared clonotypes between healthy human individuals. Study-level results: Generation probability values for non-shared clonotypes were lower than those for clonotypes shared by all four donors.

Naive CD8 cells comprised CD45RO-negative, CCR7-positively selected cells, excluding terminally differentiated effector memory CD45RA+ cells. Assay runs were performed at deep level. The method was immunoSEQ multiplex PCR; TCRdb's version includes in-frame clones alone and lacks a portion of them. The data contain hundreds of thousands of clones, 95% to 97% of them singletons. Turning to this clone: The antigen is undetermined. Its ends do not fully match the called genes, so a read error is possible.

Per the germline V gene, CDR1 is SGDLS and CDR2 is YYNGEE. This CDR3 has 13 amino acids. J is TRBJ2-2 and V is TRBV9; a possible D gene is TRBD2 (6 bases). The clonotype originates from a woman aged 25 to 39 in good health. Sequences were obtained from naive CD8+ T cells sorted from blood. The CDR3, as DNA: TGTGCCAGCACGGGACTGAACCCCGGGGAGCTGTTTTTT. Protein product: CASTGLNPGELFF.